This is a list of T cell receptor beta chains from one sample in a study of CD39 and CD103 CD8 tumor-infiltrating T cells. Here immunoSEQ multiplex PCR was the method, and the copy in TCRdb shows in-frame clones only, minus some. The sample has roughly 15,000 clones; about nine tenths are singletons. The source material was CD8+ T cells sorted from blood. Receptors were obtained from a human donor with head and neck squamous cell carcinoma. The CDR3 runs from the conserved cysteine through the conserved F or W. Fields, in order: CDR3 length, V gene, D gene, J gene, clone size, CDR3 protein, CDR3 DNA. D genes are given only for firm matches. Some rows mark clone size as missing; the rest say once, few, many or name a class of expanded clone.

>14|TRBV7-9|NA|TRBJ2-7|NA
CASSFLRDSYEQYF
TGTGCCAGCAGCTTCCTCAGGGATTCCTACGAGCAGTACTTC
>16|TRBV29-1|NA|TRBJ2-6|NA
CSVEGGWGSGANVLTF
TGCAGCGTTGAAGGTGGGTGGGGCTCTGGGGCCAACGTCCTGACTTTC
>16|TRBV13|NA|TRBJ2-2|NA
CASSLEGGANTGELFF
TGTGCCAGCAGCTTAGAAGGGGGGGCGAACACCGGGGAGCTGTTTTTT
>15|TRBV19|NA|TRBJ2-1|NA
CASSIDPDIHNEQFF
TGTGCCAGTAGTATAGATCCCGACATCCACAATGAGCAGTTCTTC
>16|TRBV5-1|NA|TRBJ2-5|NA
CASSSQGYEVQETQYF
TGCGCCAGCAGCTCCCAGGGCTATGAGGTCCAAGAGACCCAGTACTTC
>15|TRBV5-1|TRBD1|TRBJ1-1|NA
CASSFIGQGNTEAFF
TGCGCCAGCAGCTTTATTGGACAGGGAAACACTGAAGCTTTCTTT
>15|TRBV7-8|NA|TRBJ2-5|NA
CASSPVDSAFRLQYF
TGTGCCAGCAGCCCCGTCGACTCAGCCTTCCGTCTGCAGTACTTC
>18|TRBV11-2|TRBD2|TRBJ2-7|once
CASSHTPGLARVMAEQYF
TGTGCCAGCAGTCACACACCGGGACTAGCGAGAGTAATGGCCGAGCAGTACTTC
>13|TRBV28|NA|TRBJ2-5|once
CASSLRGQETQYF
TGTGCCAGCAGTCTACGGGGACAAGAGACCCAGTACTTC
>13|TRBV27|NA|TRBJ2-7|NA
CASSLRGTYEQYF
TGTGCCAGCAGTTTGCGAGGTACCTACGAGCAGTACTTC
>15|TRBV29-1|TRBD1|TRBJ1-2|NA
CSVIRSTGLNYGYTF
TGCAGCGTGATTCGGTCGACAGGGTTAAACTATGGCTACACCTTC
>15|TRBV27|NA|TRBJ2-7|NA
CASSLGGAVGYEQYF
TGTGCCAGCAGTCTGGGAGGAGCGGTGGGCTACGAGCAGTACTTC
>16|TRBV11-2|NA|TRBJ2-6|once
CASSLSWSSGANVLTF
TGTGCCAGCAGCTTATCCTGGAGCTCTGGGGCCAACGTCCTGACTTTC
>15|TRBV18|NA|TRBJ2-1|NA
CASSTQTESYNEQFF
TGTGCCAGCTCGACCCAGACCGAGTCCTACAATGAGCAGTTCTTC
>14|TRBV2|TRBD1|TRBJ2-7|NA
CASYGTGSIHEQYF
TGTGCCAGCTACGGGACAGGATCAATCCACGAGCAGTACTTC
>17|TRBV4-1|TRBD2|TRBJ2-1|NA
CASSQDPRGEGYNEQFF
TGCGCCAGCAGCCAAGATCCTCGGGGGGAAGGCTACAATGAGCAGTTCTTC
>14|TRBV4-1|NA|TRBJ2-7|NA
CASSSTAISYEQYF
TGCGCCAGCAGCAGTACAGCAATCTCCTACGAGCAGTACTTC
>13|TRBV4-1|NA|TRBJ1-6|NA
CASSQDRGSPLHF
TGCGCCAGCAGCCAAGATCGAGGTTCACCCCTCCACTTT
>17|TRBV2|TRBD1|TRBJ2-6|NA
CASNRGPLLSGANVLTF
TGTGCCAGCAACAGGGGCCCCCTTCTCTCTGGGGCCAACGTCCTGACTTTC
>15|TRBV4-2|NA|TRBJ2-1|NA
CASSQEQGSADEQFF
TGTGCCAGCAGCCAAGAGCAGGGAAGTGCTGATGAGCAGTTCTTC
>15|TRBV6-6|TRBD1|TRBJ1-4|NA
CASSKITGVGEKLFF
TGTGCCAGCAGTAAGATAACAGGGGTGGGTGAAAAACTGTTTTTT
>16|TRBV5-5|NA|TRBJ1-4|NA
CASSFLKDSYNEKLFF
TGTGCCAGCAGCTTTCTGAAAGACAGTTACAATGAAAAACTGTTTTTT
>13|TRBV7-9|NA|TRBJ1-1|few
CASSLDSNTEAFF
TGTGCCAGCAGCCTTGACTCGAACACTGAAGCTTTCTTT
>15|TRBV7-9|NA|TRBJ1-1|NA
CASSLPTGTHDEAFF
TGTGCCAGCAGCTTACCGACAGGAACCCACGATGAGGCTTTCTTT
>14|TRBV5-6|TRBD1|TRBJ1-2|once
CASSVRGLDYGYTF
TGTGCCAGCAGCGTAAGGGGGCTTGACTATGGCTACACCTTC
>14|TRBV27|NA|TRBJ2-7|NA
CASSSTTGIYEQYF
TGTGCCAGCAGTTCGACAACGGGTATCTACGAGCAGTACTTC
>15|TRBV7-9|TRBD1|TRBJ2-1|NA
CASSLGTGVYNEQFF
TGTGCCAGCAGCTTAGGGACAGGGGTCTACAATGAGCAGTTCTTC
>16|TRBV14|TRBD2|TRBJ2-2|once
CASSRTSGGFTGELFF
TGTGCCAGCAGCCGTACTAGCGGGGGGTTCACCGGGGAGCTGTTTTTT
>17|TRBV29-1|NA|TRBJ2-3|NA
CSVLQWLGRLDADTQYF
TGCAGCGTCCTCCAATGGCTAGGTCGTCTGGATGCAGATACGCAGTATTTT
>17|TRBV19|NA|TRBJ1-6|NA
CASSIGGGVPGSSPLHF
TGTGCCAGTAGTATTGGAGGAGGAGTCCCGGGAAGTTCACCCCTCCACTTT
>16|TRBV4-1|TRBD2|TRBJ2-3|NA
CASSQERGAGTDTQYF
TGCGCCAGCAGCCAAGAGCGGGGGGCCGGCACAGATACGCAGTATTTT
>13|TRBV5-4|NA|TRBJ2-7|NA
CASSSDVSYEQYF
TGTGCCAGCAGCTCGGACGTCTCCTACGAGCAGTACTTC
>14|TRBV19|TRBD1|TRBJ2-7|NA
CASSIEQGSYEQYF
TGTGCCAGTAGTATAGAACAGGGGTCCTACGAGCAGTACTTC
>19|TRBV4-1|TRBD2|TRBJ2-3|once
CASSLRISPSSGGADTQYF
TGCGCCAGCAGCCTCCGAATCTCCCCCTCTAGCGGGGGGGCAGATACGCAGTATTTT
>14|TRBV9|TRBD2|TRBJ2-1|NA
CASSFSGGAGEQFF
TGTGCCAGCAGCTTTAGCGGGGGGGCGGGTGAGCAGTTCTTC